Below are 12 T cell receptor beta chains sequenced from a single sample in a study of early T cells in non-severe SARS-CoV-2 infection. Each CDR3 protein is one row after TCRdb ran MiXCR on the 5' RACE reads. The sample shows 46,000 or so distinct CDR3 sequences, less than 15% of them seen only once. Source material: whole blood. The origin of the receptors is an adult who was a healthcare worker with PCR-confirmed SARS-CoV-2 infection or an uninfected control (not recorded which).

This clonotype has more than one count but fewer than ten. This chain connects TRBV20-1 to TRBJ1-1; D is unresolved. This CDR3 spans 13 amino acids. Germline V gene lookup returns CDR1 DFQATT and CDR2 SNEGSKA (reference sequence). Trimming left V 0 bases short and J 2 bases short, with 7 bases between. CDR3 bases: TGCAGTGCTAGAGAGGACGGAAACACTGAAGCTTTCTTT. Protein product: CSAREDGNTEAFF.

This clonotype appeared a few times. This chain uses TRBV20-1 with TRBJ2-7; 7 positions match TRBD1. The germline gives CDR1 DFQATT, CDR2 SNEGSKA (reference sequence). The trim removed 4 bases at V and 7 bases at J, leaving 10 bases unmatched. The CDR3 spans 13 residues. As DNA, the CDR3 is TGCAGTGCTATCGAACAGGGGTCGCGGGAGCAGTACTTC. Translated: CSAIEQGSREQYF.

This clonotype was seen ten or more times. This sequence joins TRBV18 and TRBJ2-5; 9 nucleotides match TRBD2. CDR1 KGHSH and CDR2 LQKENI come from the germline V gene. V lost 2 bases and J lost 2; bases outside the gene matches: 3. The CDR3 sequence is 15 residues long. In DNA, the CDR3 is TGTGCCAGCTCACCAAGACTAGCGGAACAAGAGACCCAGTACTTC. Its protein is CASSPRLAEQETQYF.

On this clonotype: A much more abundant neighbour one base away suggests this may be a read error. The chain employs TRBV7-2 and TRBJ2-5, with D unclear. The germline V gene encodes CDR1 SGHTA and CDR2 FQGNSA. With 5 bases removed from V and 0 bases from J, the gap between germline ends came to 7 bases. The CDR3 has 13 amino acids. The CDR3 DNA reads as TGTGCCAGCAGCCCCCGGGACCAAGAGACCCAGTACTTC. It encodes CASSPRDQETQYF.

This clonotype was observed many times. This chain joins TRBV6-1 and TRBJ2-2; possible D gene TRBD1, 5 bases. V gave up 1 base and J gave up 4 bases, with 10 bases separating them. Germline V gene lookup returns CDR1 MNHNS and CDR2 SASEGT. This CDR3 region has 15 residues. The CDR3 is CASSEEGAGTGELFF. CDR3 DNA: TGTGCCAGCAGTGAAGAAGGGGCTGGCACCGGGGAGCTGTTTTTT.

This clonotype was found many times. V usage is TRBV7-9 and J usage is TRBJ1-1, with 7 bases lining up with TRBD1. This CDR3 contains 13 residues. Germline trimming cut 8 bases from V and 3 bases from J; bases unmatched to any gene: 6. CDR1 is SEHNR and CDR2 is FQNEAQ in the germline V gene (reference sequence). The DNA of the CDR3 is TGTGCCAGCCTACTGCAGGGGGACACTGAAGCTTTCTTT. Its protein is CASLLQGDTEAFF.

This clonotype was recorded at least ten times. V gene TRBV10-3 combines with J gene TRBJ1-3; D remains ambiguous. CDR3 length: 14 amino acids. CDR1 ENHRY and CDR2 SYGVKD come from the germline V gene. V gave up 2 bases and J gave up 0 bases, with 5 bases separating them. In DNA, the CDR3 is TGTGCCATCAGTGAGGTCCGCTCTGGAAACACCATATATTTT. It is translated as CAISEVRSGNTIYF.

Ten or more counts support this clonotype. The DNA of the CDR3 is TGTGCCAGCAGCTCGGGTTTGCGGCCTAACACCGGGGAGCTGTTTTTT. Translating gives CASSSGLRPNTGELFF. The chain has TRBV7-9 and TRBJ2-2; D is unclear. CDR1 and CDR2 (germline): SEHNR, FQNEAQ (reference sequence). The V and J ends lost 4 bases and 2 bases respectively, with 14 bases between them. The CDR3 runs to 16 residues. The whole variable domain, filled in from reference TRBV7-9 and TRBJ2-2, reads DTGVSQNPRHKITKRGQNVTFRCDPISEHNRLYWYRQTLGQGPEFLTYFQNEAQLEKSRLLSDRFSAERPKGSFSTLEIQRTEQGDSAMYLCASSSGLRPNTGELFFGEGSRLTVL.

In regard to this clonotype: The junction departs from the called germline gene at one end, perhaps through a read error. The chain uses TRBV10-1 and TRBJ1-5; unclear D gene. The CDR3 sequence is 10 residues long. Germline loops: CDR1 WNHNN, CDR2 SYGVQD (reference sequence). CDR3 nucleotide sequence: TGCGCCAGTGGGAATCAGTCCCAGCATTTT. Translation gives CASGNQSQHF.

This rearrangement joins TRBV29-1 to TRBJ1-3, with no clear D. Germline V CDR1 and CDR2: SQVTM, ANQGSEA. The germline V and J ends were trimmed by 4 bases and 0 bases, with 10 bases remaining between them. This CDR3 contains 14 residues. As DNA, the CDR3 is TGCAGCGTTGGATTAGGTCACTCTGGAAACACCATATATTTT. It codes for CSVGLGHSGNTIYF. The variable domain in full, completed from reference TRBV29-1 and TRBJ1-3, reads SAVISQKPSRDICQRGTSLTIQCQVDSQVTMMFWYRQQPGQSLTLIATANQGSEATYESGFVIDKFPISRPNLTFSTLTVSNMSPEDSSIYLCSVGLGHSGNTIYFGEGSWLTVV.

In this sample, this clonotype is medium-sized. The chain couples TRBV6-5 to TRBJ1-1, with a weak D call TRBD1 (5 bases). CDR3 size: 16 residues. Germline V gene sequence: CDR1 MNHEY, CDR2 SVGAGI. Between the trimmed V and J ends, which lost 1 base and 6 bases, there was a span of 18 bases. The CDR3 sequence is CASSYWVVRQGAEAFF. The CDR3, as DNA: TGTGCCAGCAGTTACTGGGTAGTCAGGCAGGGCGCTGAAGCTTTCTTT.

This clonotype was seen many times. The rearrangement uses TRBV5-1 and TRBJ1-2; D possibly corresponds to TRBD1 (5 bases). With 2 bases removed from V and 4 bases from J, the gap between germline ends came to 12 bases. Germline assignment: CDR1 SGHRS and CDR2 YFSETQ. CDR3 length equals 14 residues. The DNA of the CDR3 is TGCGCCAGCAGCTTTGCAGGGTCCTCCTATGGCTACACCTTC. Protein sequence: CASSFAGSSYGYTF.